A single sample gave rise to the 29 T cell receptor beta chains below, sequenced in a study of T cells in Graves' hyperthyroidism and ophthalmopathy. Regions amplified from RNA transcripts were the TCR beta CDR3 regions. TCR CDR3 underwent first-round RT-PCR with the HTBI primer set. TCRdb re-called the multiplex PCR reads through MiXCR, storing one row per CDR3 protein. The data show about 350,000 distinct CDR3 sequences, around 14% seen once. Material: blood. The receptors come from a woman in her thirties with Graves' hyperthyroidism.

This clonotype was picked up many times. The rearrangement uses TRBV10-2 and TRBJ1-3, with D uncertain. CDR1 is WSHSY, CDR2 SAAADI, per germline. CDR3 size: 12 residues. V was cut by 3 bases and J by 4 bases, with 4 bases left in between. DNA for the CDR3: TGCGCCAGCAGTGACCCAGGAAACACCATATATTTT. Translating gives CASSDPGNTIYF.

For the CDR3, the DNA is TGCAGCGTTGGTAGGGAGGCCGGGGAGCTGTTTTTT. Amino acids: CSVGREAGELFF. The J gene is TRBJ2-2, the V gene TRBV29-1, with D perhaps matching TRBD2 (6 bases). V lost 4 bases to trimming and J lost 6 bases, with 9 bases between them. Looked up from germline, CDR1 is SQVTM and CDR2 is ANQGSEA. This CDR3 is built from 12 residues.

This clonotype was counted between two and nine times. V is TRBV25-1 and J is TRBJ2-5; D is uncertain. The CDR3 spans 14 residues. Trimming took off 2 bases at V and 3 bases at J, with 10 bases between the two ends. In germline, CDR1 is MGHDK, CDR2 SYGVNS. CDR3 protein: CASSEPREEETQYF. CDR3 DNA sequence: TGTGCCAGCAGTGAACCTAGAGAGGAAGAGACCCAGTACTTC.

Ten or more counts support this clonotype. The chain recombines TRBV27 with TRBJ1-2; 9 nucleotides line up with TRBD1. The V and J ends lost 5 bases and 2 bases, in that order; junction bases with no gene match: 6. CDR3 length: 15 amino acids. Germline lookup yields CDR1 MNHEY and CDR2 SMNVEV (reference sequence). DNA of the CDR3: TGTGCCAGCAGTCTTACAGGGGGCGCAAACTATGGCTACACCTTC. Encoded protein: CASSLTGGANYGYTF.

In its sample, this clonotype was seen a few times. The V gene is TRBV30, the J gene TRBJ1-1, with D unclear. The V end lost 0 bases, the J end lost 0 bases, and 5 bases lay between the germline ends. The CDR3 runs to 13 residues. Looked up from germline, CDR1 is GTSNPN and CDR2 is SVGIG (reference sequence). CDR3 loop: CAWSVALNTEAFF. The CDR3 bases are TGTGCCTGGAGTGTCGCGCTGAACACTGAAGCTTTCTTT.

This clonotype was observed many times. This rearrangement joins TRBV5-4 to TRBJ2-7, with 10 bases matching TRBD1. The CDR3 runs to 15 residues. Germline loops: CDR1 SGHNT, CDR2 YYREEE (reference sequence). V lost 4 bases to trimming and J lost 2 bases; unmatched junction nucleotides: 6. The CDR3 here is CASSMGGTGAYEQYF. The CDR3 DNA follows: TGTGCCAGCAGCATGGGTGGGACAGGGGCCTACGAGCAGTACTTC. The full variable domain, rest sourced from reference TRBV5-4 and TRBJ2-7, is ETGVTQSPTHLIKTRGQQVTLRCSSQSGHNTVSWYQQALGQGPQFIFQYYREEENGRGNFPPRFSGLQFPNYSSELNVNALELDDSALYLCASSMGGTGAYEQYFGPGTRLTVT.

The chain links TRBV20-1 to TRBJ2-3, with 7 bases that match TRBD2. The CDR3 extends over 12 amino acids. J was trimmed by 6 bases and V by 6 bases; bases with no gene match: 6. The V gene's germline CDR1 is DFQATT and CDR2 SNEGSKA (reference sequence). The CDR3 nucleotides read TGCAGTGCCAGACTAGCCGGCGATACGCAGTATTTT. This gives the protein CSARLAGDTQYF.

This rearrangement joins TRBV19 to TRBJ2-7, with 8 bases aligning to TRBD2. The CDR3 contains 14 residues. CDR1 is LNHDA and CDR2 is SQIVND in the germline V gene (reference sequence). The ends lost 6 bases at V and 0 bases at J; junction bases unmatched: 4. The CDR3 here is CASRQRESSYEQYF. CDR3 bases: TGTGCCAGTAGGCAGCGGGAGAGCTCCTACGAGCAGTACTTC.

This clonotype was counted at least ten times. This chain uses TRBV27 with TRBJ2-1, with D uncertain. Germline assignment: CDR1 MNHEY and CDR2 SMNVEV (reference sequence). The CDR3 consists of 14 residues. With 1 base removed from V and 5 bases from J, the gap between germline ends came to 9 bases. Written as DNA, the CDR3 is TGTGCCAGCAGTTTATTCCGTAGAGACAATGAGCAGTTCTTC. It codes for CASSLFRRDNEQFF.

This clonotype was counted ten times or more. The chain couples TRBV20-1 to TRBJ2-2; D may correspond to TRBD1 or TRBD2 (5 bases each). This CDR3 comprises 15 residues. V lost 0 bases and J 0 bases, leaving 8 bases between the germline ends. Looked up from germline, CDR1 is DFQATT and CDR2 is SNEGSKA (reference sequence). The CDR3, as DNA: TGCAGTGCTAGAGATCGGGGCGCGAACACCGGGGAGCTGTTTTTT. As protein: CSARDRGANTGELFF.

This clonotype was observed many times. The J gene is TRBJ2-7, the V gene TRBV7-9; D is perhaps TRBD1 (6 bases). V was cut by 5 bases and J by 5 bases, with 19 bases left in between. The germline V gene has CDR1 SEHNR and CDR2 FQNEAQ (reference sequence). The CDR3 length is 15 residues. The CDR3 DNA reads TGTGCCAGCAGCGAGACCAGCGGACAGTTCGACGAGCAGTACTTC. It yields the protein CASSETSGQFDEQYF.

This clonotype has a handful of counts. V usage is TRBV25-1 and J usage is TRBJ2-2; unclear D gene. V lost 3 bases and J 2 bases, leaving 13 bases between the germline ends. CDR3 length: 16 amino acids. Looked up from germline, CDR1 is MGHDK and CDR2 is SYGVNS. This CDR3 is CASSDHSTDNTGELFF. For the CDR3, the DNA is TGTGCCAGCAGTGACCACTCAACAGATAACACCGGGGAGCTGTTTTTT. The full variable domain, in which reference TRBV25-1 and TRBJ2-2 provide the parts outside the CDR3, is EADIYQTPRYLVIGTGKKITLECSQTMGHDKMYWYQQDPGMELHLIHYSYGVNSTEKGDLSSESTVSRIRTEHFPLTLESARPSHTSQYLCASSDHSTDNTGELFFGEGSRLTVL.

This clonotype was observed at least ten times. The chain has TRBV12-5 and TRBJ1-1, with D unclear. The CDR3 has 11 residues. Per the germline V gene, CDR1 is LGHNT and CDR2 is FRNRAP. Trimming removed 6 bases from V and 7 bases from J, with 9 bases in between. The CDR3, as DNA: TGTGCTAGTGGCTCCCGGGGTGAAGCTTTCTTT. The encoded protein is CASGSRGEAFF.

This clonotype was counted ten times or more. DNA for the CDR3: TGTGCCAGCAGGCGGAAAGTGACGGAAAGCTCTGGGGCCAACGTCCTGACTTTC. Translated, it gives CASRRKVTESSGANVLTF. This sequence joins TRBV11-2 and TRBJ2-6; D ambiguous. V lost 6 bases, J lost 0 bases, and 18 bases lay in between. Germline V lookup: CDR1 SGHAT, CDR2 FQNNGV. The CDR3 consists of 18 residues.

This clonotype was recorded only once. V gene TRBV10-2 combines with J gene TRBJ2-2, with unresolved D. Germline CDR1 reads WSHSY; CDR2 reads SAAADI. CDR3 length: 14 residues. Trimming removed 2 bases at V and 6 bases at J, with 10 bases between. CDR3 loop: CASSEDARPGELFF. The CDR3 DNA reads as TGCGCCAGCAGTGAGGACGCACGACCCGGGGAGCTGTTTTTT.

This rearrangement joins TRBV7-2 to TRBJ2-7; D perhaps matches TRBD2 (5 bases). There are 15 residues in the CDR3. Germline loops: CDR1 SGHTA, CDR2 FQGNSA. The V and J ends lost 1 base and 0 bases respectively, with 10 bases between them. CDR3 loop: CASSLEPGDSYEQYF. CDR3 nucleotides: TGTGCCAGCAGCTTAGAACCCGGGGACTCCTACGAGCAGTACTTC.

The sample holds many counts of this clonotype. The rearrangement links TRBV28 to TRBJ2-1; D is ambiguous. CDR1 is MDHEN and CDR2 is SYDVKM in the germline V gene. The CDR3 is 14 amino acids. Trimming took off 3 bases at V and 7 bases at J, with 13 bases between the two ends. The CDR3 DNA follows: TGTGCCAGCAGTTTCCCCCCCGGGCGAAATGAGCAGTTCTTC. Translated: CASSFPPGRNEQFF.

There are many counts of this clonotype. V gene TRBV12-3 or TRBV12-4 combines with J gene TRBJ1-2; D gene ambiguous. This CDR3 has 16 residues. The V end was cut by 3 bases, the J end by 5 bases, with 19 bases between. In nucleotides, the CDR3 is TGTGCCAGCAGTTTGGTATCCACGGGGATACGATATGGCTACACCTTC. Residues: CASSLVSTGIRYGYTF.

The sample holds a few counts of this clonotype. The V call is TRBV20-1, the J call TRBJ2-2, with D unclear. Trimming stripped 3 bases from V and 7 bases from J, with 6 bases between. The CDR3 totals 11 residues. From germline, CDR1 is DFQATT and CDR2 SNEGSKA (reference sequence). The CDR3 reads CSASRFGELFF. The CDR3 nucleotides are TGCAGTGCTAGCCGATTCGGGGAGCTGTTTTTT.

The rearrangement links TRBV6-1 to TRBJ2-1; D remains ambiguous. Trimming pared 1 base from V and 7 bases from J, leaving 8 bases between. Germline V gives CDR1 MNHNS, CDR2 SASEGT. CDR3 length equals 13 residues. This CDR3 reads CASSEVGRNEQFF. The CDR3 DNA reads TGTGCCAGCAGTGAAGTCGGCCGAAATGAGCAGTTCTTC.

This chain connects TRBV4-1 to TRBJ2-1; D is unresolved. CDR1 is MGHRA and CDR2 is YSYEKL in the germline V gene. The ends were cut back, 0 bases at V and 0 bases at J, with 18 bases in the middle. The CDR3 runs 19 residues. CDR3 bases: TGCGCCAGCAGCCAAGATCGGGTTAAGCGACCCTCCTCCTACAATGAGCAGTTCTTC. Residues: CASSQDRVKRPSSYNEQFF.

The chain is built from TRBV18 and TRBJ1-2, with D possibly matching TRBD1 (5 bases). CDR3 length: 17 amino acids. The V end lost 0 bases, the J end lost 7 bases, and 21 bases lay between the germline ends. In germline, CDR1 is KGHSH, CDR2 LQKENI. CDR3 DNA: TGTGCCAGCTCACCACCGACCGTCGCGGGGGTTCTGGGTGGCTACACCTTC. Encoded protein: CASSPPTVAGVLGGYTF.

This clonotype was detected only a few times. The chain employs TRBV19 and TRBJ1-2; TRBD1 might be the D (6 bases). The ends were cut back, 3 bases at V and 5 bases at J, with 19 bases in the middle. The CDR3 length is 16 residues. Germline values: CDR1 LNHDA, CDR2 SQIVND (reference sequence). DNA of the CDR3: TGTGCCAGTAGTATGGGTTCAACAGGGACGGCGTATGGCTACACCTTC. The encoded protein is CASSMGSTGTAYGYTF.

V is TRBV5-1 and J is TRBJ1-2; D is perhaps TRBD1 (5 bases). Trimming removed 0 bases at V and 6 bases at J, with 12 bases between. Germline lookup yields CDR1 SGHRS and CDR2 YFSETQ. This CDR3 contains 14 residues. The DNA for the CDR3 is TGCGCCAGCAGCTTGGGGGGGATAAGGGATGGCTACACCTTC. This sequence encodes CASSLGGIRDGYTF.

The V gene is TRBV13, the J gene TRBJ2-7; 7 nucleotides align to TRBD2. J lost 2 bases, V lost 4 bases, and 17 bases had no gene match. Germline V gene data show CDR1 as PRHDT and CDR2 as FYEKMQ (reference sequence). This CDR3 comprises 18 residues. This CDR3 is CASSSNGLWRESAYEQYF. The CDR3 DNA reads TGTGCCAGCAGCTCTAACGGACTATGGCGGGAGTCCGCCTACGAGCAGTACTTC. The full variable domain, rest sourced from reference TRBV13 and TRBJ2-7, is AAGVIQSPRHLIKEKRETATLKCYPIPRHDTVYWYQQGPGQDPQFLISFYEKMQSDKGSIPDRFSAQQFSDYHSELNMSSLELGDSALYFCASSSNGLWRESAYEQYFGPGTRLTVT.

This clonotype was found many times. CDR3 loop: CASSEAPVIQPQHF. The CDR3 coding sequence is TGTGCCAGCAGTGAAGCGCCGGTAATTCAGCCCCAGCATTTT. V and J are TRBV2 and TRBJ1-5, with no clear D. Germline-derived CDR1 and CDR2 are SNHLY and FYNNEI. The CDR3 extends over 14 amino acids. The V end lost 0 bases, the J end lost 6 bases, and 9 bases lay between the germline ends.

The chain carries TRBV19 and TRBJ2-1, with D possibly matching TRBD1 (6 bases). Germline CDR1 is LNHDA and CDR2 is SQIVND (reference sequence). V was pared by 4 bases and J by 9 bases, with 10 bases between. The CDR3 loop spans 12 amino acids. The CDR3 DNA reads TGTGCCAGTAGTACACAGGGTGGTGAGCAGTTCTTC. Encoded protein: CASSTQGGEQFF.

CDR3 protein: CSAAGDESSYEQYF. The CDR3 DNA follows: TGCAGTGCAGCCGGGGACGAAAGCTCCTACGAGCAGTACTTC. This chain uses TRBV20-1 with TRBJ2-7, with D possibly being TRBD1 or TRBD2 (5 bases each). V lost 6 bases, J lost 0 bases, and 15 bases lay in between. This CDR3 has 14 amino acids. Germline V gene lookup returns CDR1 DFQATT and CDR2 SNEGSKA (reference sequence).

This clonotype has ten or more counts. The chain has TRBV7-2 and TRBJ2-1, with 7 bases identical to TRBD2. V was pared by 4 bases and J by 5 bases, with 5 bases of the junction left unmatched. The CDR3 sequence is 14 residues long. Germline V lookup: CDR1 SGHTA, CDR2 FQGNSA. The CDR3, as DNA: TGTGCCAGCAGCTGGTCTAGCGGAAACAATGAGCAGTTCTTC. It translates to CASSWSSGNNEQFF. Combining the CDR3 with reference TRBV7-2 and TRBJ2-1 gives the whole variable domain GAGVSQSPSNKVTEKGKDVELRCDPISGHTALYWYRQSLGQGLEFLIYFQGNSAPDKSGLPSDRFSAERTGGSVSTLTIQRTQQEDSAVYLCASSWSSGNNEQFFGPGTRLTVL.